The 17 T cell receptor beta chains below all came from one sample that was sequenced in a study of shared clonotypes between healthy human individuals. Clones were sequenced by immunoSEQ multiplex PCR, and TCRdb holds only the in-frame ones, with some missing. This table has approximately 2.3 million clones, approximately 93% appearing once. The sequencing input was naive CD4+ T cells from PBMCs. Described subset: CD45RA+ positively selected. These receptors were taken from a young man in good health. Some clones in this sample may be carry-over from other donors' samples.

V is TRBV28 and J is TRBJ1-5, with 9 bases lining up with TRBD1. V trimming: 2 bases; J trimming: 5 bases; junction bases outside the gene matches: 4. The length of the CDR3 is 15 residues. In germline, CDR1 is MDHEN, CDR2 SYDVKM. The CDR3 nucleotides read TGTGCCAGCAGTTTACAGACAGGGGGGTATCAGCCCCAGCATTTT. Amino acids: CASSLQTGGYQPQHF.

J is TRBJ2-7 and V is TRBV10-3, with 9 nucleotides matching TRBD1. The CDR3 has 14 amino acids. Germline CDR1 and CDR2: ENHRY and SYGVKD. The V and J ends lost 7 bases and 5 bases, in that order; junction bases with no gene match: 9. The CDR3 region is CAITPGTGLHEQYF. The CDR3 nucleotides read TGTGCCATCACCCCCGGGACAGGGTTACACGAGCAGTACTTC.

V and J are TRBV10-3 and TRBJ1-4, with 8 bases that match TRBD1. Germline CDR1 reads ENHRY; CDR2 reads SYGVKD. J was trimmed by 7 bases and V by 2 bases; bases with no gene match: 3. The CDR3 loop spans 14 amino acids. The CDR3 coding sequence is TGTGCCATCAGTGAGGACAGGGGAAGTGAAAAACTGTTTTTT. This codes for CAISEDRGSEKLFF.

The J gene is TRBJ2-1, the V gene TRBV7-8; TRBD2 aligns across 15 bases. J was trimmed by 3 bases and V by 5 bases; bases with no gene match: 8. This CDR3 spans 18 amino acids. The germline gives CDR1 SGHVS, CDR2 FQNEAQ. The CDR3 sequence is CASSHPGLAGGLYNEQFF. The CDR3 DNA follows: TGTGCCAGCAGCCATCCGGGACTAGCGGGAGGACTCTACAATGAGCAGTTCTTC. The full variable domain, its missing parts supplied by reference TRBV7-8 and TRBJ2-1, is GAGVSQSPRYKVAKRGQDVALRCDPISGHVSLFWYQQALGQGPEFLTYFQNEAQLDKSGLPSDRFFAERPEGSVSTLKIQRTQQEDSAVYLCASSHPGLAGGLYNEQFFGPGTRLTVL.

The chain's CDR3 is CAIRGQPLVGYTF. In nucleotides, the CDR3 is TGTGCCATCAGGGGACAGCCCCTTGTAGGCTACACCTTC. The chain recombines TRBV10-3 with TRBJ1-2; 7 bases map to TRBD1. The V and J ends lost 6 bases and 8 bases, in that order; junction bases with no gene match: 9. The CDR3 consists of 13 residues. Germline CDR1 ENHRY, CDR2 SYGVKD.

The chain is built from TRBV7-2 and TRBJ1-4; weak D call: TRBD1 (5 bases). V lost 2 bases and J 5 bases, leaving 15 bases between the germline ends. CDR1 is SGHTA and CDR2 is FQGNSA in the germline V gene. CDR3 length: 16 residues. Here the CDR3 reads CASSLSSGPLNEKLFF. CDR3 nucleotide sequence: TGTGCCAGCAGCTTATCTTCGGGACCCTTAAATGAAAAACTGTTTTTT.

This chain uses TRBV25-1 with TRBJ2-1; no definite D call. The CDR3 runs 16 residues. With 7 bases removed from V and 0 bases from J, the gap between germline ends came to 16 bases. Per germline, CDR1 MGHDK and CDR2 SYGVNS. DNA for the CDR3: TGTGCCAGCAAAGGTGGAGTGGGAAGCTCCTACAATGAGCAGTTCTTC. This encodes CASKGGVGSSYNEQFF.

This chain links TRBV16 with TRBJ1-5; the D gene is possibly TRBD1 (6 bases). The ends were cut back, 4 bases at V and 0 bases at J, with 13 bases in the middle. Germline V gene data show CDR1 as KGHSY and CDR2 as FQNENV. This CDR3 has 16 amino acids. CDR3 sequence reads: CASSPGQYYSNQPQHF. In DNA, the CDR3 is TGTGCCAGCAGCCCCGGACAGTACTATAGCAATCAGCCCCAGCATTTT.

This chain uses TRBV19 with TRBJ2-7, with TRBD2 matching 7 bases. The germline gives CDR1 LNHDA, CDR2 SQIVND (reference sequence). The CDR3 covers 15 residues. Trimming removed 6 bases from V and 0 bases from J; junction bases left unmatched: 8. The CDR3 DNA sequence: TGTGCCAGTAGGAGATCCGGGACTAACTCCTACGAGCAGTACTTC. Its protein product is CASRRSGTNSYEQYF.

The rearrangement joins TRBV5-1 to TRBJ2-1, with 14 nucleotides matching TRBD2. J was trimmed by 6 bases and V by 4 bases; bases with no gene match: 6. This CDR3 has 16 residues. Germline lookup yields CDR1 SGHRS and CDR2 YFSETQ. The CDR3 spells CASSAPGLAGANEQFF. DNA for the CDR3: TGCGCCAGCAGCGCCCCGGGACTAGCGGGAGCCAATGAGCAGTTCTTC.

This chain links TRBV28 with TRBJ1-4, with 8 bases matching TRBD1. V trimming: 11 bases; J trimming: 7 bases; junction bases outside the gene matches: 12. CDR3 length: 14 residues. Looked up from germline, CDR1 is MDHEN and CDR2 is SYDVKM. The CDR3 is CAASKAGGGEKLFF. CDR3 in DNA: TGTGCCGCCTCAAAAGCAGGGGGCGGTGAAAAACTGTTTTTT. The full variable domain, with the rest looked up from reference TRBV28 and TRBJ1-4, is DVKVTQSSRYLVKRTGEKVFLECVQDMDHENMFWYRQDPGLGLRLIYFSYDVKMKEKGDIPEGYSVSREKKERFSLILESASTNQTSMYLCAASKAGGGEKLFFGSGTQLSVL.

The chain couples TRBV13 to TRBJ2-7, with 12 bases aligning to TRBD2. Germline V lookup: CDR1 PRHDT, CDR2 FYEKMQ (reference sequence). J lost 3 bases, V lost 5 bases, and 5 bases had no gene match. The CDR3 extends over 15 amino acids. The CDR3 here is CASSPPSGRVYEQYF. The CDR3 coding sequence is TGTGCCAGCAGCCCACCTAGCGGGAGGGTCTACGAGCAGTACTTC.

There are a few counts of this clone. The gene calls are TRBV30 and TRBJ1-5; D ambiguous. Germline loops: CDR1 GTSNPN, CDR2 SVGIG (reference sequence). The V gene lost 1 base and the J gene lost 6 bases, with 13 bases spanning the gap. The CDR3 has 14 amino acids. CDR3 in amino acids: CAWSAGRSSQPQHF. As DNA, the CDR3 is TGTGCCTGGAGTGCCGGACGATCGAGTCAGCCCCAGCATTTT. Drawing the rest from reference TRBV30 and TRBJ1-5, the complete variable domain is SQTIHQWPATLVQPVGSPLSLECTVEGTSNPNLYWYRQAAGRGLQLLFYSVGIGQISSEVPQNLSASRPQDRQFILSSKKLLLSDSGFYLCAWSAGRSSQPQHFGDGTRLSIL.

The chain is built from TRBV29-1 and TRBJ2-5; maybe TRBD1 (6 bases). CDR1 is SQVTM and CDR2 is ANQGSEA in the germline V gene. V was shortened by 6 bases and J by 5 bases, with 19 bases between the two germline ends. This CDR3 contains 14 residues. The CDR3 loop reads CSVMDTGTRETQYF. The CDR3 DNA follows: TGCAGCGTAATGGATACAGGGACCCGGGAGACCCAGTACTTC.

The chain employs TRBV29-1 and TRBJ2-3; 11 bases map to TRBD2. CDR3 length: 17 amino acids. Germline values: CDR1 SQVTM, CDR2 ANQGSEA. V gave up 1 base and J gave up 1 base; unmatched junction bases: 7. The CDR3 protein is CSVEGSGRGMGTDTQYF. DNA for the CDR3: TGCAGCGTTGAAGGTAGCGGGAGGGGAATGGGCACAGATACGCAGTATTTT.

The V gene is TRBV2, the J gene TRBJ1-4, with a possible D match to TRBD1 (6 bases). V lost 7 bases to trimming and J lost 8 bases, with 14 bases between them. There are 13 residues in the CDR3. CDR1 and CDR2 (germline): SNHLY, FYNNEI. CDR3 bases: TGTGCCAGCAAGCGAGGGGGTAGAGAAAAACTGTTTTTT. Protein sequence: CASKRGGREKLFF.

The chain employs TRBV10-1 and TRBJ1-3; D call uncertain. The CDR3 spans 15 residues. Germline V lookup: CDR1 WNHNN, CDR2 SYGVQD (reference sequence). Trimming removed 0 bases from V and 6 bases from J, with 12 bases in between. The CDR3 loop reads CASSESTEAENTIYF. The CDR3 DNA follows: TGCGCCAGCAGTGAGTCGACGGAAGCTGAAAACACCATATATTTT.